This note documents a single TCR beta chain sequence. Antigen: not known. At a deep level, the assay was run. Only in-frame clones appear in the TCRdb table, and some are missing; sequencing was by immunoSEQ multiplex PCR. This table has hundreds of thousands of clones, around 72% appearing once. This specimen comes from a study of shared clonotypes between healthy human individuals. Study-wide results and caveats: Compared with clonotypes that all four donors shared, non-shared clonotypes had lower generation probabilities.

Germline V gives CDR1 ENHRY, CDR2 SYGVKD. The CDR3 sequence is 15 residues long. The V segment lost 6 bases and the J segment 4 bases; nucleotides outside the gene matches: 9. This sequence joins TRBV10-3 and TRBJ2-1; 7 nucleotides line up with TRBD2. The sample taken for sequencing was memory CD4+ T cells sorted from blood. Subset meaning: CD45RA-negative fraction. The clonotype comes from a woman aged 25-40 years in good health. Here the CDR3 reads CAIREQPSGYNEQFF. The CDR3 DNA follows: TGTGCCATCAGGGAACAACCTAGCGGTTACAATGAGCAGTTCTTC.